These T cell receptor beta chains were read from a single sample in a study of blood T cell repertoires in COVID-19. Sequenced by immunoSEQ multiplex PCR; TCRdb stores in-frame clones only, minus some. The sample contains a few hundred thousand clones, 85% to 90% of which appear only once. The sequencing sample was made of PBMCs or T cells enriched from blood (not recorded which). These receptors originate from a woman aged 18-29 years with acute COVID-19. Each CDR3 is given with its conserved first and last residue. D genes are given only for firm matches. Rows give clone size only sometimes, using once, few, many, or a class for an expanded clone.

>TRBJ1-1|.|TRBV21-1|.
CASSPGTGNGRFFRKSGTEAFF
TGTGCCAGCAGTCCCGGGACAGGGAACGGGCGATTTTTTAGGAAATCCGGCACTGAAGCTTTCTTT
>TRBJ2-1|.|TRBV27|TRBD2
CASTEGLAGVNEQFF
TGTGCCAGCACCGAGGGACTAGCGGGTGTCAATGAGCAGTTCTTC
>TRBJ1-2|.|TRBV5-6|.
CASSSRGQSNYGYTF
TGTGCCAGCAGCTCCCGTGGACAGTCAAACTATGGCTACACCTTC
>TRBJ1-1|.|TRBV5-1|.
CASSLDPSVGEAFF
TGCGCCAGCAGCTTGGACCCCTCGGTCGGGGAAGCTTTCTTT
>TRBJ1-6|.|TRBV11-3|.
CASSFGGMNSPLHF
TGTGCCAGCAGCTTCGGCGGGATGAATTCACCCCTCCACTTT
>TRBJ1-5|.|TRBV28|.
CASSWTLGTNQPQHF
TGTGCCAGCAGTTGGACACTCGGTACCAATCAGCCCCAGCATTTT
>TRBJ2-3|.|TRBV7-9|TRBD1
CASSSPRDRGVSTDTQYF
TGTGCCAGCAGCTCCCCCCGGGACAGGGGTGTTAGCACAGATACGCAGTATTTT
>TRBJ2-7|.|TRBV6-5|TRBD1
CASSYRQGAKEQYF
TGTGCCAGCAGTTACAGACAGGGGGCGAAGGAGCAGTACTTC
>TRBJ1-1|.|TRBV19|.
CASSIGSRAVMNTEAFF
TGTGCCAGTAGTATTGGTAGCAGAGCAGTTATGAACACTGAAGCTTTCTTT
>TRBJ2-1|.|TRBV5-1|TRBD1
CASSLGQGWNEQFF
TGCGCCAGCAGCTTGGGACAGGGTTGGAATGAGCAGTTCTTC
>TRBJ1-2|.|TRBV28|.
CASSLSRYGYTF
TGTGCCAGCAGTTTAAGTCGGTATGGCTACACCTTC
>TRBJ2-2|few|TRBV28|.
CASGRGNTGELFF
TGTGCCAGCGGTCGGGGGAACACCGGGGAGCTGTTTTTT
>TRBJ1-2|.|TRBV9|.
CASSVDNAFYTF
TGTGCCAGCAGCGTAGACAACGCATTCTACACCTTC
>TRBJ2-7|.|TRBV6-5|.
CASRRTAPYEQYF
TGTGCCAGCAGGCGGACAGCTCCCTACGAGCAGTACTTC
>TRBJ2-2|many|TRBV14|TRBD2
CASSQAPVAGDTGELFF
TGTGCCAGCAGCCAAGCCCCCGTAGCGGGAGACACCGGGGAGCTGTTTTTT
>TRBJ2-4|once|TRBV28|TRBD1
CASTATGGENIQYF
TGTGCCAGCACCGCTACAGGGGGCGAGAACATTCAGTACTTC
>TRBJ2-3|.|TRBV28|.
CASSLNPRREITDTQYF
TGTGCCAGCAGTTTAAACCCCCGCCGGGAGATCACAGATACGCAGTATTTT
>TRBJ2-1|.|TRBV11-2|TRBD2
CASRYAGVGDEQFF
TGTGCCAGCAGGTACGCGGGAGTCGGGGATGAGCAGTTCTTC
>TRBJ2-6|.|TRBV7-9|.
CASSLVPGPYSGANVLTF
TGTGCCAGCAGCTTAGTCCCAGGGCCCTACTCTGGGGCCAACGTCCTGACTTTC
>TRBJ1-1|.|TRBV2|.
CASSFPTAGDTEAFF
TGTGCCAGCAGTTTTCCGACAGCGGGGGACACTGAAGCTTTCTTT
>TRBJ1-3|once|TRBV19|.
CASSIGSGSGNTIYF
TGTGCCAGTAGTATTGGTTCGGGCTCTGGAAACACCATATATTTT
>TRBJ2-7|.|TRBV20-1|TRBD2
CSASIRLAGLPEQYF
TGCAGTGCTAGTATAAGACTAGCGGGATTACCCGAGCAGTACTTC
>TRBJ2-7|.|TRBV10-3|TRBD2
CAISEVAGAYEQYF
TGTGCCATCAGTGAGGTAGCGGGAGCCTACGAGCAGTACTTC
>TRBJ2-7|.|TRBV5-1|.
CASSYKRGTYEQYF
TGCGCCAGCAGTTACAAACGGGGAACCTACGAGCAGTACTTC
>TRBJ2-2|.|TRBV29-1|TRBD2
CSVDLAGVLTGELFF
TGCAGCGTTGATCTAGCGGGAGTTCTGACCGGGGAGCTGTTTTTT
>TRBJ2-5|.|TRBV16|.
CASSLDNQETQYF
TGTGCCAGCAGCCTGGACAACCAAGAGACCCAGTACTTC
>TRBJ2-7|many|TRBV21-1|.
CASSRVSYEQYF
TGTGCCAGCAGCAGAGTAAGTTACGAGCAGTACTTC
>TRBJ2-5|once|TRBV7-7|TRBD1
CASGAHQGAQETQYF
TGTGCTAGCGGAGCCCACCAGGGGGCCCAAGAGACCCAGTACTTC
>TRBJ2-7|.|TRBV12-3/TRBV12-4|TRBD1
CASEMGQGTEQYF
TGTGCCTCTGAAATGGGACAGGGAACTGAGCAGTACTTC
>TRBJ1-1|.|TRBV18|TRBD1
CASSRDRGNTEAFF
TGTGCCAGCTCTCGGGACAGGGGGAACACTGAAGCTTTCTTT
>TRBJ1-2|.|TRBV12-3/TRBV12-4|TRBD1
CASRSTGFYGYTF
TGTGCCAGCAGATCGACAGGGTTTTATGGCTACACCTTC
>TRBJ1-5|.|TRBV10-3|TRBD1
CAIHPTGSNQPQHF
TGTGCCATCCACCCGACAGGGAGCAATCAGCCCCAGCATTTT
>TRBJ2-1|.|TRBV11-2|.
CASSPPSSDEQFF
TGTGCCAGCAGCCCTCCGAGTTCCGATGAGCAGTTCTTC
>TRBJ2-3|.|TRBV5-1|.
CASSLAVVRSPLFRTDTQYF
TGCGCCAGCAGCCTCGCCGTGGTTCGCTCTCCACTTTTTCGTACAGATACGCAGTATTTT
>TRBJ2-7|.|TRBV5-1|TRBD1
CASRRGQSESYEQYF
TGCGCCAGCAGAAGGGGACAGAGCGAAAGCTACGAGCAGTACTTC
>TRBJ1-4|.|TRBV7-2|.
CASSLGEGERGKLFF
TGTGCCAGCAGCTTAGGGGAGGGGGAAAGGGGAAAACTGTTTTTT
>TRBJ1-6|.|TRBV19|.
CASSISQGSGSPLHF
TGTGCCAGTAGTATCAGCCAGGGTTCGGGTTCACCCCTCCACTTT
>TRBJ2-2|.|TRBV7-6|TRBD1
CASSRTSGGRNTGELFF
TGTGCCAGCAGCCGAACTTCAGGGGGAAGAAACACCGGGGAGCTGTTTTTT
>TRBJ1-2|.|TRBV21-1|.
CASSKDPGLYGYTF
TGTGCCAGCAGCAAAGACCCAGGGCTCTATGGCTACACCTTC
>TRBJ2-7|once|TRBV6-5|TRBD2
CASSDSGSMIYEQYF
TGTGCCAGCAGCGACAGCGGGAGTATGATCTACGAGCAGTACTTC
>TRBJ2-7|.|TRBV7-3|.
CASSLTGGPYYEQYF
TGTGCCAGCAGCTTAACCGGGGGGCCGTACTACGAGCAGTACTTC
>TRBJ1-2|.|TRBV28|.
CASSPSEEGHYGYTF
TGTGCCAGCAGTCCCTCGGAGGAGGGGCACTATGGCTACACCTTC
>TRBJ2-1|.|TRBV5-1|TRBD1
CASSWTGTSSYNEQFF
TGCGCCAGCAGCTGGACAGGTACGAGCTCCTACAATGAGCAGTTCTTC
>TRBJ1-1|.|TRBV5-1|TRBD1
CASRSAGTGGYEAFF
TGCGCCAGCAGGTCCGCCGGGACAGGGGGCTATGAAGCTTTCTTT
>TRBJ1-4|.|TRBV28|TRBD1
CASSRDRVGKLFF
TGTGCCAGCAGTCGAGACAGGGTTGGTAAACTGTTTTTT
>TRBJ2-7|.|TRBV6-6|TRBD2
CASSYEEGLAGFGQYF
TGTGCCAGCAGTTACGAAGAGGGGCTAGCGGGGTTCGGGCAGTACTTC
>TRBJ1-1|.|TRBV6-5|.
CASTQDGGRTEAFF
TGTGCCAGCACTCAGGACGGGGGTAGGACTGAAGCTTTCTTT
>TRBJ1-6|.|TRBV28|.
CASTEQGWDSPLHF
TGTGCCAGCACCGAACAGGGCTGGGATTCACCCCTCCACTTT
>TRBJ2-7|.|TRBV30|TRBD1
CAWAGTGQYEQYF
TGTGCCTGGGCCGGGACAGGGCAATACGAGCAGTACTTC
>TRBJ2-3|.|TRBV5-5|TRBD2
CASSPHLAGDSDTQYF
TGTGCCAGCAGCCCCCATCTAGCGGGAGATTCAGATACGCAGTATTTT
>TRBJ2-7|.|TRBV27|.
CASSRRNSYEQYF
TGTGCCAGCAGCCGCAGGAACTCCTACGAGCAGTACTTC
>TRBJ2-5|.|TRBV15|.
CATSRGRQETQYF
TGTGCCACCAGCAGAGGCAGACAAGAGACCCAGTACTTC
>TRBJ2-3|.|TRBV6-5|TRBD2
CASRRVAGGGDTQYF
TGTGCCAGCAGGAGGGTAGCGGGAGGAGGAGATACGCAGTATTTT
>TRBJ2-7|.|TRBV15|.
CATSRDMSWSGSYEQYF
TGTGCCACCAGCAGAGATATGTCTTGGTCAGGCTCCTACGAGCAGTACTTC
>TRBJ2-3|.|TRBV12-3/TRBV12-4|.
CASSPPLIPTQYF
TGTGCCAGCAGTCCTCCCCTAATACCAACGCAGTATTTT
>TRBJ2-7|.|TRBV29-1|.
CSVEDLHSYEQYF
TGCAGCGTTGAAGATCTCCACAGCTACGAGCAGTACTTC
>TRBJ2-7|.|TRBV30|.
CAWSAGLSGEQYF
TGTGCCTGGAGCGCGGGCCTTTCCGGCGAGCAGTACTTC
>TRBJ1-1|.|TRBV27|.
CASTPRRVPNTEAFF
TGTGCCAGCACCCCTCGGAGAGTCCCGAACACTGAAGCTTTCTTT
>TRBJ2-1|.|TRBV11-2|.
CASSPKQGRDENEQFF
TGTGCCAGCAGCCCAAAACAGGGAAGGGACGAGAATGAGCAGTTCTTC
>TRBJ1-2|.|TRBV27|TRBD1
CASARLGGTGTSYGYTF
TGTGCCAGCGCCCGATTAGGCGGGACAGGGACCTCTTATGGCTACACCTTC